What follows describes a single TCR beta chain. The target of this receptor is not known. Relative to the germline gene, one junction end is altered; a read error may explain this. Per the germline V gene, SGHVS is the CDR1 and FNYEAQ is the CDR2. The CDR3 runs 13 residues from the cysteine to the phenylalanine. This entry keeps only the CDR3 DNA: 39 bases, framed from base 1. Instrument used: Illumina HiSeq 1500. In TCRdb, the public reads were trimmed at Q25 with fastp and aligned with MiXCR, with productive beta chains retained. Rows matching on CDR3 protein sequence are summarized as one entry with the most common DNA and genes. The sample table records 90,000 to 110,000 distinct CDR3 sequences; around 28% of these occur just once. Around 80% of the sample is in the top ten clones. Read against the paper, the sample's treatment or condition label means: in vitro stimulation with specific CMV peptide epitopes to enrich CMV-specific T cells.

The source of the sample is a study of T cell repertoires in cytomegalovirus infection (dated by TCRdb to between 2017 and 2020). Context from the whole study: Peptide stimulations targeted recently identified HLA-C-restricted CMV epitopes, whose presentation resists viral immunomodulation, together with well-studied HLA-B-restricted epitopes. Because public TCR beta signatures pointed to carriage of CMV infection together with the matching HLA type, the HLA type of each donor mattered for the analysis.

What the study reported, not specific to this receptor: In both this cohort and an independent roughly 400-donor cohort, the cumulative frequency of public TCR beta family members distinguished carriers of CMV infection plus the relevant HLA type. The ex vivo response was dominated by HLA-C-restricted CMV-specific TCR beta clonotypes, which also provided the single most frequent clonotype in two of eight donors.

The sequencing used CD8+ T cells from cultured PBMCs, collected from culture after CMV antigen stimulation. This sequence originates from a human donor in good health (CMV status not recorded). Some clones in this sample may be carry-over from other donors' samples. In this chain, TRBV7-6 is recombined with TRBJ1-1; TRBD1 is perhaps the D gene, given 5 matching bases. The sequenced DNA: TGTCCCAGCAGCTTGCAGGGAACCACTGAAGCTTTCTTT. It translates to CPSSLQGTTEAFF.